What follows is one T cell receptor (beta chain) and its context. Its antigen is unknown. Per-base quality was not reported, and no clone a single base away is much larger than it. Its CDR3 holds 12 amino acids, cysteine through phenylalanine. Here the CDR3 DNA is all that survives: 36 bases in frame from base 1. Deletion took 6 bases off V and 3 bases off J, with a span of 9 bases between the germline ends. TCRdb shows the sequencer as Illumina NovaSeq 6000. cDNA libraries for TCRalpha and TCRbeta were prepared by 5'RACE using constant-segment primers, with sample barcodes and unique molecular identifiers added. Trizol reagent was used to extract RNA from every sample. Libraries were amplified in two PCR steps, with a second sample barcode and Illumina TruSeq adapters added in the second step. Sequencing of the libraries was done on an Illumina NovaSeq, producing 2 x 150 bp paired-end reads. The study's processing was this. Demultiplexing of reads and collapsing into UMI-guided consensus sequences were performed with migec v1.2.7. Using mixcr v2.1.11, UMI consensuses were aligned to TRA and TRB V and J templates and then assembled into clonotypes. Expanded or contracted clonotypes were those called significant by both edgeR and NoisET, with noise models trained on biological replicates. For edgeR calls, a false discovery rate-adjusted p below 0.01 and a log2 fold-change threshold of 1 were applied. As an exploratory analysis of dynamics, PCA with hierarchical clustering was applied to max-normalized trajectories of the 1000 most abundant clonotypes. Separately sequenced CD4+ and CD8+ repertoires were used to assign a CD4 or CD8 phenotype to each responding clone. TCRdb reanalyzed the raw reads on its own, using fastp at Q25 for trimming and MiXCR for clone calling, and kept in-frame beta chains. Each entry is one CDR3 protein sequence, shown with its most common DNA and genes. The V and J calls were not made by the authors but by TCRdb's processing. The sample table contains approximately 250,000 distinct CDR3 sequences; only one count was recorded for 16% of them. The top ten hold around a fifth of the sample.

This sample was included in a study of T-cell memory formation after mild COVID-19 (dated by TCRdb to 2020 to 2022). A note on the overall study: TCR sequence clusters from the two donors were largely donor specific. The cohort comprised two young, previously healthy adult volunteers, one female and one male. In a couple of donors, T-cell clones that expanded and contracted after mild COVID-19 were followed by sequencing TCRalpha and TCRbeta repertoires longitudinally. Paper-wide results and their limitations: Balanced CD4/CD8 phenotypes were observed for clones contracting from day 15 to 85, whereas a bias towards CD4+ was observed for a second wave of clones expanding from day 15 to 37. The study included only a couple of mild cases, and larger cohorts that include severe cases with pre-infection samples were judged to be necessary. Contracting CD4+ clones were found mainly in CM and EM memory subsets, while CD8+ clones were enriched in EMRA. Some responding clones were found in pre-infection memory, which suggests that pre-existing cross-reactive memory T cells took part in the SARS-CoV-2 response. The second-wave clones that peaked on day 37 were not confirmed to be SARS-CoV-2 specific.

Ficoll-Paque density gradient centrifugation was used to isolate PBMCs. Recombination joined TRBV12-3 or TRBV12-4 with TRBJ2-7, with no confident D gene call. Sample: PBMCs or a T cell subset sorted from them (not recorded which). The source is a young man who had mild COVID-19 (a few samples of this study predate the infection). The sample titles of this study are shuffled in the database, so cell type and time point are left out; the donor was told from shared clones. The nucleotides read TGTGCCAGCAGCCCTCACGGCTACGAGCAGTACTTC. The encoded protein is CASSPHGYEQYF.